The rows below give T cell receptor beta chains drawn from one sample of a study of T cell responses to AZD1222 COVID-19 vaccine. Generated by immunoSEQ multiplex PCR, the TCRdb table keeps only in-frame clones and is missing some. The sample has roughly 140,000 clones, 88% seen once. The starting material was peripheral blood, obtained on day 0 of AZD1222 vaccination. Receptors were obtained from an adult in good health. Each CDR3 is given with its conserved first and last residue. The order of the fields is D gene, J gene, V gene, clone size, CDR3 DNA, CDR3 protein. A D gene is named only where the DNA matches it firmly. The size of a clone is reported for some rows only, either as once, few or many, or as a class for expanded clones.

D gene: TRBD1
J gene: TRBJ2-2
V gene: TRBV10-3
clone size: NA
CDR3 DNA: TGTGCCATCTGGACAGGGGCGAACACCGGGGAGCTGTTTTTT
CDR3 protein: CAIWTGANTGELFF

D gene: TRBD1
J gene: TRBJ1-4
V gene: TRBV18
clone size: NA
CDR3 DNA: TGTGCCAGCTCACCTACAGGGGGCATTAATGAAAAACTGTTTTTT
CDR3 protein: CASSPTGGINEKLFF

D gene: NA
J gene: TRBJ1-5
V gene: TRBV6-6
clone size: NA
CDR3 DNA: TGTGCCAGCAGTGACAGTTATAGCAATCAGCCCCAGCATTTT
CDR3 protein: CASSDSYSNQPQHF

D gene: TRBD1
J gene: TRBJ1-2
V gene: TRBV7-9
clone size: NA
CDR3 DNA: TGTGCCAGCAGCCCAACAGGGGGTCGGTTCTATGGCTACACCTTC
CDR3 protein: CASSPTGGRFYGYTF

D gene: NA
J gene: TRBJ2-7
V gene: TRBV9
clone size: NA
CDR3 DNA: TGTGCCAGCAGCGTAGGGACGGCAAGCTCCTACGAGCAGTACTTC
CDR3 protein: CASSVGTASSYEQYF

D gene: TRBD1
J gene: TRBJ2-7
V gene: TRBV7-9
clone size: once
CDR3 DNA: TGTGCCAGCAGCCTTCTGCCCGGGACAGGTTACGAGCAGTACTTC
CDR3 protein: CASSLLPGTGYEQYF

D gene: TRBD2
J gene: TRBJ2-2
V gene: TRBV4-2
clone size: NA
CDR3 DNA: TGTGCCAGCAGCGGGACTACTTGGAGTTGGGAGCTGTTTTTT
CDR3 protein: CASSGTTWSWELFF

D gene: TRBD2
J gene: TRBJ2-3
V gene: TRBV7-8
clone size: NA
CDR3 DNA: TGTGCCAGCACCAACCACCTAGGCGGGAGACTGGGTACAGATACGCAGTATTTT
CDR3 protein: CASTNHLGGRLGTDTQYF

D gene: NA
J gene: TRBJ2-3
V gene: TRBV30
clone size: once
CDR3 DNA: TGTGCCTGTAACCTCCTTAGCAATCCAGATACGCAGTATTTT
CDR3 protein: CACNLLSNPDTQYF

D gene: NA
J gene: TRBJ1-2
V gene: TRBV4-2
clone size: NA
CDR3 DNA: TGTGCCAGCAGCCAAGACGGGAGGGGGTCTAACTATGGCTACACCTTC
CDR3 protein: CASSQDGRGSNYGYTF

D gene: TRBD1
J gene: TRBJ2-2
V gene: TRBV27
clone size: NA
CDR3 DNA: TGTGCCAGCAGTCAACCGTGGACAGGAAGGGGCACCGGGGAGCTGTTTTTT
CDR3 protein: CASSQPWTGRGTGELFF

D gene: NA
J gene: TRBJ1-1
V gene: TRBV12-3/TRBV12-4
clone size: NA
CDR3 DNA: TGTGCCACCTCTGGGGGAGTGGAGACTGAAGCTTTCTTT
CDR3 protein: CATSGGVETEAFF

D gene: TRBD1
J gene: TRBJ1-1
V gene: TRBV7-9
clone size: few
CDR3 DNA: TGTGCCAGCAGCTTAGGACAGGGGGACACTGAAGCTTTCTTT
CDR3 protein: CASSLGQGDTEAFF

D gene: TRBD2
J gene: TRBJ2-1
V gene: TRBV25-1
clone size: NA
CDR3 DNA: TGTGCCAGCACGATAGCGGGAGGGCCCTACAATGAGCAGTTCTTC
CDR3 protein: CASTIAGGPYNEQFF

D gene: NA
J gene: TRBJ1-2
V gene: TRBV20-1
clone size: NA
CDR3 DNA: TGCAGTGCTAGCCCTGGCTACACCTTC
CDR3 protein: CSASPGYTF

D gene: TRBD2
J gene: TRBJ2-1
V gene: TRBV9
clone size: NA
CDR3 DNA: TGTGCCAGCAGCATTAGCGGGACCAACTACAATGAGCAGTTCTTC
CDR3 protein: CASSISGTNYNEQFF

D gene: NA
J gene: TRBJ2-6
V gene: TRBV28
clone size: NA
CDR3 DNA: TGTGCCAGCAGCCCTCCTGCTGGGGCCAACGTCCTGACTTTC
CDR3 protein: CASSPPAGANVLTF

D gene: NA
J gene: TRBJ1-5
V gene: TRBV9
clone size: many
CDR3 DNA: TGTGCCAGCAGCGTAGGACGGGCCCGGGGGCCCCAGCATTTT
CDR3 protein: CASSVGRARGPQHF

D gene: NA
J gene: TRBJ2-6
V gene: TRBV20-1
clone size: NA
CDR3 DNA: TGCAGTGCCTTTTCGGACCGCTCCTCCACTTTC
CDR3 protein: CSAFSDRSSTF